What follows describes a single TCR beta chain. Its specificity is not known. Unique molecular identifiers tagged the TCR beta cDNA libraries. TCRdb called the PCR reads again in MiXCR, with one record for every CDR3 protein. In the table there are about 680,000 distinct CDR3 sequences, approximately 60% of which are singletons. The data stem from a study of post-analysis software for immune sequencing data. Study summary: Relapsing-remitting, secondary progressive and progressive-relapsing forms made up the multiple sclerosis disease courses. Study-wide points: Patients had higher frequencies than controls of five TRBV segments, including TRBV5-6, TRBV5-1 and TRBV20-1.

This CDR3 spans 15 amino acids. Germline trimming cut 0 bases from V and 4 bases from J; bases unmatched to any gene: 3. CDR1 and CDR2 from the germline V gene are SGHDT and YYEEEE. Sequencing input: blood. The receptor's source is a girl between 2 and 10 years old with multiple sclerosis. This chain connects TRBV5-6 to TRBJ2-3, with 9 bases matching TRBD2. CDR3 region: CASSLVGLASDTQYF. The CDR3 DNA reads as TGTGCCAGCAGCTTGGTAGGACTAGCGTCAGATACGCAGTATTTT.